This entry is about one TCR beta chain. Its antigen is unidentified. The sample belongs to a study of cytomegalovirus exposure and HLA in healthy donors. The study ran its PCR with 60 Vbeta and 13 Jbeta primers. This table comes from immunoSEQ multiplex PCR, and its TCRdb copy is limited to in-frame clones, with some not included. The data show just over 150,000 clones, about 80% seen once. Study-level points and caveats: It was in a later analysis that TCR association rates were seen to vary by HLA locus, highest for DRB1 and lowest for HLA-C. A prior analysis recorded that most TCR beta V segments were productive about 87% or about 30% of the time.

This sequence originates from a woman aged 50 to 60 in good health and CMV-seropositive. What was sequenced was PBMCs.

The CDR3 DNA follows: TGTGCCAGCAGAGAGGTGGGGGGGAACACCGGGGAGCTGTTTTTT. It translates to CASREVGGNTGELFF. This chain uses TRBV28 with TRBJ2-2; D might be TRBD2 (6 bases). Germline CDR1 is MDHEN and CDR2 is SYDVKM. Trimming left V 6 bases short and J 1 base short, with 12 bases between. This CDR3 is built from 15 residues.